Listed below are T cell receptor beta chains from one sample, sequenced in a study of T-cell reconstitution after alpha-beta-depleted transplantation in children. Via MiXCR, TCRdb re-called the PCR reads, giving one row per CDR3 protein. The table shows around 340,000 distinct CDR3 sequences, with about an eighth occurring only once. This specimen consisted of PBMCs, obtained from the stem cell graft. The receptors derive from a human donor who donated a stem cell graft to a child with Fanconi anemia. The CDR3 runs from the conserved cysteine through the conserved F or W. The order of the fields is V gene, D gene, clone size, J gene, CDR3 DNA, CDR3 protein. A D gene is named only where the DNA matches it firmly. Clone size appears in some rows only: once, few, many, or a class for an expanded clone.

v_call: TRBV5-6
d_call: TRBD1
clone_size: .
j_call: TRBJ1-3
cdr3_nt: TGTGCCAGCAGCTTGCTCTGGACAGGGGACAACACCATATATTTT
cdr3_aa: CASSLLWTGDNTIYF

v_call: TRBV12-3/TRBV12-4
d_call: .
clone_size: .
j_call: TRBJ1-5
cdr3_nt: TGTGCCAGCAGTTTGTCTGGGCCCAAAGGACCCCAGCATTTT
cdr3_aa: CASSLSGPKGPQHF

v_call: TRBV5-1
d_call: .
clone_size: few
j_call: TRBJ1-4
cdr3_nt: TGCGCCAGCAGCTTGGGAACGGGTGAAAAACTGTTTTTT
cdr3_aa: CASSLGTGEKLFF

v_call: TRBV29-1
d_call: TRBD1
clone_size: .
j_call: TRBJ1-2
cdr3_nt: TGCAGCGTGGTCATGACAGGGCCTGGCTATGGCTACACCTTC
cdr3_aa: CSVVMTGPGYGYTF

v_call: TRBV6-5
d_call: .
clone_size: many
j_call: TRBJ2-7
cdr3_nt: TGTGCCAGCAGTTACGCAGGGTTCTCCTACGAGCAGTACTTC
cdr3_aa: CASSYAGFSYEQYF

v_call: TRBV15
d_call: TRBD1
clone_size: once
j_call: TRBJ2-7
cdr3_nt: TGTGCCACCAGCCCAAGGGGGCCGATCTACGAGCAGTACTTC
cdr3_aa: CATSPRGPIYEQYF

v_call: TRBV5-1
d_call: .
clone_size: few
j_call: TRBJ1-1
cdr3_nt: TGCGCCAGCAGCTTGGTGGACGGTTTGACTGAAGCTTTCTTT
cdr3_aa: CASSLVDGLTEAFF

v_call: TRBV24-1
d_call: TRBD2
clone_size: many
j_call: TRBJ2-3
cdr3_nt: TGTGCCACCAGTGATTCTACCCCGGCGGGGGGCCGGGATACGCAGTATTTT
cdr3_aa: CATSDSTPAGGRDTQYF

v_call: TRBV3-1
d_call: .
clone_size: many
j_call: TRBJ1-1
cdr3_nt: TGTGCCAGCAGCCAAGGAATTGGCAGCAACACTGAAGCTTTCTTT
cdr3_aa: CASSQGIGSNTEAFF

v_call: TRBV20-1
d_call: .
clone_size: many
j_call: TRBJ2-5
cdr3_nt: TGCAGTGCTTTCGACCAGGGGCGGTACCAAGAGACCCAGTACTTC
cdr3_aa: CSAFDQGRYQETQYF

v_call: TRBV20-1
d_call: .
clone_size: .
j_call: TRBJ1-1
cdr3_nt: TGCAGTGCTAGAGCCCAACTTGGAAACACTGAAGCTTTCTTT
cdr3_aa: CSARAQLGNTEAFF

v_call: TRBV18
d_call: .
clone_size: few
j_call: TRBJ2-5
cdr3_nt: TGTGCCAGCTCTCCTAGACTAGAAGGCGAGACCCAGTACTTC
cdr3_aa: CASSPRLEGETQYF

v_call: TRBV20-1
d_call: TRBD1
clone_size: many
j_call: TRBJ2-1
cdr3_nt: TGCAGTGCTAGATTTACCCGGGACAGGGGTAATGAGCAGTTCTTC
cdr3_aa: CSARFTRDRGNEQFF

v_call: TRBV2
d_call: TRBD1
clone_size: few
j_call: TRBJ2-1
cdr3_nt: TGTGCCGGTGGGGACAGCCTTGTCAATGAGCAGTTCTTC
cdr3_aa: CAGGDSLVNEQFF

v_call: TRBV5-1
d_call: .
clone_size: many
j_call: TRBJ2-1
cdr3_nt: TGCGCCAGCAGCCCTAGCCAGGGCGGCGAGCAGTTCTTC
cdr3_aa: CASSPSQGGEQFF

v_call: TRBV2
d_call: .
clone_size: .
j_call: TRBJ1-1
cdr3_nt: TGTGCCAGCAGCCCCCAGCCGACCGGCCTGGGTATCCAAGCTTTCTTT
cdr3_aa: CASSPQPTGLGIQAFF

v_call: TRBV7-9
d_call: .
clone_size: few
j_call: TRBJ2-7
cdr3_nt: TGTGCCAGCAGCTTAGGTAGTTGGCCGGAGATCGACGAGCAGTACTTC
cdr3_aa: CASSLGSWPEIDEQYF

v_call: TRBV5-1
d_call: TRBD1
clone_size: .
j_call: TRBJ2-1
cdr3_nt: TGCGCCAGCAGCTTGGGTGGGACAGGGGACAATGAGCAGTTCTTC
cdr3_aa: CASSLGGTGDNEQFF

v_call: TRBV20-1
d_call: TRBD2
clone_size: .
j_call: TRBJ2-5
cdr3_nt: TGCAGTGCTAGAGATATGATGGGACTAGCGGGAGTGGAGACCCAGTACTTC
cdr3_aa: CSARDMMGLAGVETQYF

v_call: TRBV6-5
d_call: .
clone_size: many
j_call: TRBJ1-1
cdr3_nt: TGTGCCAGCGTGGGGGAGAACACTGAAGCTTTCTTT
cdr3_aa: CASVGENTEAFF

v_call: TRBV27
d_call: .
clone_size: .
j_call: TRBJ2-5
cdr3_nt: TGTGCCAGCGGCTTGACAGCATACCAAGAGACCCAGTACTTC
cdr3_aa: CASGLTAYQETQYF

v_call: TRBV6-1
d_call: .
clone_size: few
j_call: TRBJ1-5
cdr3_nt: TGTGCCAGCAGTGAAGCGGGTCAGCATTTT
cdr3_aa: CASSEAGQHF

v_call: TRBV12-3/TRBV12-4
d_call: .
clone_size: few
j_call: TRBJ1-4
cdr3_nt: TGTGCCAGCAGTTTGCAGGGCCGTGAAAAACTGTTTTTT
cdr3_aa: CASSLQGREKLFF

v_call: TRBV7-9
d_call: .
clone_size: few
j_call: TRBJ2-4
cdr3_nt: TGTGCCAGCAGCCTACTTGAGGGAACCATTCAGTACTTC
cdr3_aa: CASSLLEGTIQYF

v_call: TRBV10-3
d_call: .
clone_size: few
j_call: TRBJ1-5
cdr3_nt: TGTGCCATCAGTGAGGGGTCGGGATCACTGCCCCAGCATTTT
cdr3_aa: CAISEGSGSLPQHF

v_call: TRBV29-1
d_call: TRBD2
clone_size: few
j_call: TRBJ2-3
cdr3_nt: TGCAGCGCTCCGAGGGAGGGCAGCACAGATACGCAGTATTTT
cdr3_aa: CSAPREGSTDTQYF

v_call: TRBV20-1
d_call: .
clone_size: .
j_call: TRBJ2-2
cdr3_nt: TGCAGTGCTAGACGCTCAAGGGGCACCGGGGAGCTGTTTTTT
cdr3_aa: CSARRSRGTGELFF

v_call: TRBV7-8
d_call: .
clone_size: few
j_call: TRBJ2-5
cdr3_nt: TGTGCCAGCAGCTTAAATAGCGGCCAAGAGACCCAGTACTTC
cdr3_aa: CASSLNSGQETQYF

v_call: TRBV27
d_call: .
clone_size: .
j_call: TRBJ1-1
cdr3_nt: TGTGCCAGCATACCCCTTGCAGGGACCGGTACTGAAGCTTTCTTT
cdr3_aa: CASIPLAGTGTEAFF

v_call: TRBV15
d_call: .
clone_size: .
j_call: TRBJ2-1
cdr3_nt: TGTGCCACCAGCAGGGGATTCAATGAGCAGTTCTTC
cdr3_aa: CATSRGFNEQFF

v_call: TRBV4-3
d_call: .
clone_size: many
j_call: TRBJ2-7
cdr3_nt: TGCGCCAGCAGCCAAGCTTACAGTAGCTCCTACGAGCAGTACTTC
cdr3_aa: CASSQAYSSSYEQYF

v_call: TRBV28
d_call: .
clone_size: .
j_call: TRBJ2-1
cdr3_nt: TGTGCCAGCAGGTCCCTAGCGCTAAGCTCCTACAATGAGCAGTTCTTC
cdr3_aa: CASRSLALSSYNEQFF

v_call: TRBV20-1
d_call: .
clone_size: few
j_call: TRBJ2-1
cdr3_nt: TGCAGTGCTAGGGGGGGGCCAGGCAATGAGCAGTTCTTC
cdr3_aa: CSARGGPGNEQFF

v_call: TRBV20-1
d_call: .
clone_size: few
j_call: TRBJ1-1
cdr3_nt: TGCAGTGCTCCCGACAGGAGGAACACTGAAGCTTTCTTT
cdr3_aa: CSAPDRRNTEAFF

v_call: TRBV5-1
d_call: .
clone_size: few
j_call: TRBJ1-1
cdr3_nt: TGCGCCAGCAGCACAGGTCTTGGCACGGTTGAAGCTTTCTTT
cdr3_aa: CASSTGLGTVEAFF

v_call: TRBV7-6
d_call: .
clone_size: .
j_call: TRBJ2-1
cdr3_nt: TGTGCCAGCAGCCAGGGGGGATCCCCCTACAATGAGCAGTTCTTC
cdr3_aa: CASSQGGSPYNEQFF

v_call: TRBV6-2/TRBV6-3
d_call: .
clone_size: .
j_call: TRBJ1-1
cdr3_nt: TGTGCCAGCAGAGAGTGGACATGGGGAAAAGCTTTCTTT
cdr3_aa: CASREWTWGKAFF

v_call: TRBV10-1
d_call: .
clone_size: few
j_call: TRBJ2-2
cdr3_nt: TGCGCCAGCAGGGGGGCTATGAACACCGGGGAGCTGTTTTTT
cdr3_aa: CASRGAMNTGELFF

v_call: TRBV5-1
d_call: TRBD1
clone_size: few
j_call: TRBJ2-2
cdr3_nt: TGCGCCAGCAGCCCAGGGGGCTTAACCGGGGAGCTGTTTTTT
cdr3_aa: CASSPGGLTGELFF

v_call: TRBV7-2
d_call: .
clone_size: .
j_call: TRBJ2-5
cdr3_nt: TGTGCCAGCAGCTTACGGAGGGGACGGTTTGTCGCCCAGTACTTC
cdr3_aa: CASSLRRGRFVAQYF

v_call: TRBV7-2
d_call: .
clone_size: few
j_call: TRBJ2-7
cdr3_nt: TGTGCCAGCAGCTTGAGGTCCCGCGAGCAGTACTTC
cdr3_aa: CASSLRSREQYF

v_call: TRBV11-2
d_call: .
clone_size: .
j_call: TRBJ1-2
cdr3_nt: TGTGCCAGCACCCCGGCCAGCTATGGCGATGGCTACACCTTC
cdr3_aa: CASTPASYGDGYTF

v_call: TRBV10-2
d_call: TRBD1
clone_size: .
j_call: TRBJ1-1
cdr3_nt: TGCGCCAGCAGTGACCCTGGGACAGGGGGCAGGATGAACACTGAAGCTTTCTTT
cdr3_aa: CASSDPGTGGRMNTEAFF